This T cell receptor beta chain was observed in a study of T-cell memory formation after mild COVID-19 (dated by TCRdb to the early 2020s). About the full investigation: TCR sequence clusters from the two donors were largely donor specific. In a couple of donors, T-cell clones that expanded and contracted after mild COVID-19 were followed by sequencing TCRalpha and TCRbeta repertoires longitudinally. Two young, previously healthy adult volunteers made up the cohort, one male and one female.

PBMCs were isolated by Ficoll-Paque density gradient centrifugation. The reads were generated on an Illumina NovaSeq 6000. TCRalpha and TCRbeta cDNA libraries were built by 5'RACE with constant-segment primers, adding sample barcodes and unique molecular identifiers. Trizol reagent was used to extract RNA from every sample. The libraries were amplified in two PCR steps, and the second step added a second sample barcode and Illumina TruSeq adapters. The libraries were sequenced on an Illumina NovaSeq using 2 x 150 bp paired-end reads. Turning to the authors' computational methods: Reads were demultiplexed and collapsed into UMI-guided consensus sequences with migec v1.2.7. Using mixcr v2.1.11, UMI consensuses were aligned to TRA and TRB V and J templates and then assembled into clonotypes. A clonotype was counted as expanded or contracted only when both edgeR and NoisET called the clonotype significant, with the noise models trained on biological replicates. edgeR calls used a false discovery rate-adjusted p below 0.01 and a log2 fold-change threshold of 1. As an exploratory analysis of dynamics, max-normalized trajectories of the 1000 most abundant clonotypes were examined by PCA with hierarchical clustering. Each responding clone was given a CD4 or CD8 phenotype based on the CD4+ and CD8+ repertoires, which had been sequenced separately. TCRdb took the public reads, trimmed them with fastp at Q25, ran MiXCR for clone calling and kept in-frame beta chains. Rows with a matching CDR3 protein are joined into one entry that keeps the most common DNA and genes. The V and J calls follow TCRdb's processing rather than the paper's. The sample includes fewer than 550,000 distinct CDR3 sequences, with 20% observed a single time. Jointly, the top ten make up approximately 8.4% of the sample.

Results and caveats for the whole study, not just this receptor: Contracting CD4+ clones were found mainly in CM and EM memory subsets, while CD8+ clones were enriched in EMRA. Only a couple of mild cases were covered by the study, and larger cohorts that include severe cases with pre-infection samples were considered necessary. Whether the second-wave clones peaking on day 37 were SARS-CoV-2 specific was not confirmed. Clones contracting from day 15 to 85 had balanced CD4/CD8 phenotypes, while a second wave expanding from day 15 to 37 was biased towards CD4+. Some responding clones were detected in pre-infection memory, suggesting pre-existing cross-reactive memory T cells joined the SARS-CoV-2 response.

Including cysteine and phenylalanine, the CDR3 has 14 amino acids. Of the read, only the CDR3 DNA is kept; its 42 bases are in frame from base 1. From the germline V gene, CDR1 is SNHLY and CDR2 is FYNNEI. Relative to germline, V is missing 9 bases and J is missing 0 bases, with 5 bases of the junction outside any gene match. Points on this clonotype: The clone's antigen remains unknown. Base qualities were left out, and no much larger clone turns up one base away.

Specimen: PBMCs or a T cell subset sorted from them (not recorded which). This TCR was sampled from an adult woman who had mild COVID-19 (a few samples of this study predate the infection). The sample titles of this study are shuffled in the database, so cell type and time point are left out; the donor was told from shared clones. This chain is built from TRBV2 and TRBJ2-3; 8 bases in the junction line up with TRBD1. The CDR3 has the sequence CASAGQGSTDTQYF. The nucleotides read TGTGCCAGTGCTGGACAGGGAAGCACAGATACGCAGTATTTT. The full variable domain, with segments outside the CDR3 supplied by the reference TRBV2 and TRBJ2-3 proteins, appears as EPEVTQTPSHQVTQMGQEVILRCVPISNHLYFYWYRQILGQKVEFLVSFYNNEISEKSEIFDDQFSVERPDGSNFTLKIRSTKLEDSAMYFCASAGQGSTDTQYFGPGTRLTVL.